This T cell receptor beta chain is drawn from a study of identical twins. The study's findings and limits: Among monozygotic twins, out-of-frame TCR alpha sharing exceeded what models predicted.

With V trimmed by 6 bases and J by 2 bases, 5 bases remained unmatched. Per germline, CDR1 MNHNS and CDR2 SASEGT. The CDR3 length is 15 residues. Each CDR3 protein is one row after TCRdb ran MiXCR on the 5' RACE reads. The profile shows about 920,000 distinct CDR3 sequences, around an eighth of them singletons. Details on this clonotype: What it recognizes is unknown.

These data were also filed under a second study, of yellow fever vaccine responses in identical twins.

V gene TRBV6-1 combines with J gene TRBJ2-3, with TRBD1 matching 10 bases. This clonotype was obtained from a woman in her late teens or twenties in good health. The sample was PBMCs. Written as DNA, the CDR3 is TGTGCCAGCAGAACCGGGACAGGGGTCACAGATACGCAGTATTTT. This translates into CASRTGTGVTDTQYF.